This TCR beta chain was captured by sequencing in a study of T cells in Graves' hyperthyroidism and ophthalmopathy. Study-level results: The majority of expanded thyroid clonotypes above 0.001 also appeared in blood.

The J segment lost 1 base and the V segment lost 0 bases, leaving 3 bases of the junction unmatched. Germline assignment: CDR1 SGHTA and CDR2 FQGTGA. The CDR3 has 17 amino acids. Patients were excluded for uncontrolled infection, other autoimmune disease, pregnancy or lactation. Each diagnosis was grounded in clinical symptoms, serum thyroxine and TRAb, thyroid ultrasound, and orbital computed tomography. In this sample, this clonotype turned up many times. Its antigen is unknown. The source material, RNA transcripts, was used to amplify TCR beta CDR3 regions. The TCR CDR3 was amplified in a first-round RT-PCR using the HTBI primer set. TCRdb redid the calling of the multiplex PCR reads with MiXCR, one entry per CDR3 protein. The table lists a few hundred thousand distinct CDR3 sequences, around 43% of them singletons.

The sequencing input was peripheral blood or thyroid tissue (not recorded which). This TCR came from an adult woman with Graves' disease, either hyperthyroidism or ophthalmopathy (not recorded which). The chain recombines TRBV7-3 with TRBJ2-2; 9 bases are a match to TRBD1. Written as DNA, the CDR3 is TGTGCCAGCAGCTTAACCGGACAGGGGAGGAACACCGGGGAGCTGTTTTTT. Its translation: CASSLTGQGRNTGELFF.